Sequencing of this T cell receptor (beta chain) was carried out in a study of radiation and T cells in renal cell carcinoma. Documented time point: baseline pretreatment blood. Sample treatment: 15 Gy SBRT to primary tumor, nephrectomy 4 weeks later. This clone was observed a few times. The method was immunoSEQ multiplex PCR; TCRdb's version includes in-frame clones alone and lacks a portion of them. The table shows about 140,000 clones, with roughly 85% occurring only once. There are 13 residues in the CDR3. J lost 10 bases, V lost 2 bases, and 5 bases had no gene match. CDR1 and CDR2 (germline): SGHRS, YFSETQ.

This sequence originates from a woman aged 45-60 years with renal cell carcinoma. The chain is built from TRBV5-1 and TRBJ1-2; 10 positions match TRBD1. Sample: blood, taken from a patient whose treatment included radiotherapy and nephrectomy. Written as DNA, the CDR3 is TGCGCCAGCAGCTTAGGGACAGGGGACCTCTACACCTTC. Its protein is CASSLGTGDLYTF.